The rows below give T cell receptor beta chains drawn from one sample of a study of blood T cell repertoires in COVID-19. Sequencing used immunoSEQ multiplex PCR; TCRdb keeps in-frame clones, though not all of them. Among roughly 220,000 clones listed, just under 85% were seen once. Sequenced input: PBMCs or T cells enriched from blood (not recorded which). These receptors were obtained from a woman in her 40s with acute COVID-19. Each CDR3 is given with its conserved first and last residue. D genes are given only for firm matches. Clone size is given for some rows only: seen once, a few or many times, or a class if the clone is expanded.

TRBV10-3	NA	NA	TRBJ1-2	TGTGCCATCAGTGAGCAAAAAGGGACATCGGGCGGCTACACCTTC	CAISEQKGTSGGYTF
TRBV18	once	NA	TRBJ1-4	TGTGCCAGCTCACCCCAGGGGATGACTAATGAAAAACTGTTTTTT	CASSPQGMTNEKLFF
TRBV6-5	few	TRBD1	TRBJ1-2	TGTGCCAGCAGCAGACAGGGCCCCGCTGTCTATGGCTACACCTTC	CASSRQGPAVYGYTF
TRBV11-2	NA	TRBD2	TRBJ2-7	TGTGCCAGCAGCCTCCATAGCGGGGGCCCGTTGGAGCAGTACTTC	CASSLHSGGPLEQYF
TRBV5-1	NA	NA	TRBJ1-1	TGCGCCAGCAGCCCGCTACAGGGAACGAACACTGAAGCTTTCTTT	CASSPLQGTNTEAFF
TRBV9	NA	TRBD2	TRBJ2-1	TGTGCCAGCAGCGTAGGTAGCGGGGGGTACAATGAGCAGTTCTTC	CASSVGSGGYNEQFF
TRBV7-2	few	NA	TRBJ2-7	TGTGCCAGCAGCCACCTGGGACTCTCTTACGAGCAGTACTTC	CASSHLGLSYEQYF
TRBV6-5	NA	TRBD1	TRBJ1-2	TGTGCCAGCAGGATTGACAGGGGGCTCTATGGCTACACCTTC	CASRIDRGLYGYTF
TRBV2	NA	TRBD1	TRBJ1-2	TGTGCCAGCAGTATGACAGGGGGCGAGAACGGCTACACCTTC	CASSMTGGENGYTF
TRBV30	NA	NA	TRBJ1-2	TGTGCCTGGAGTGAACAGAAGAACTATGGCTACACCTTC	CAWSEQKNYGYTF
TRBV15	NA	TRBD2	TRBJ2-1	TGTGCCACCAGCAGAGCGCGGGAGGATGATGAGCAGTTCTTC	CATSRAREDDEQFF